This T cell receptor (beta chain) was recorded in a study of technical replicates of blood from a few donors. This clone turned up a few times. Assay used: immunoSEQ multiplex PCR; TCRdb lists only in-frame clones, some missing. Among some 80,000 clones listed, 90% to 95% were seen once. The sequence derives from a human donor in good health. Sequencing used T cells isolated from PBMCs.

The DNA for the CDR3 is TGTGCCAGCAGCCGCGCTCTAGGGGGCGCCGTGCAGTACTTC. Its translation is CASSRALGGAVQYF. The V and J genes are TRBV7-9 and TRBJ2-7, with TRBD1 matching over 7 bases. V gave up 5 bases and J gave up 9 bases; unmatched junction bases: 13. The CDR3 loop spans 14 amino acids. Germline assignment: CDR1 SEHNR and CDR2 FQNEAQ (reference sequence).